Sequencing of this T cell receptor (beta chain) was carried out in a study of blood T cells in healthy people across ages. This clonotype was counted a few times. Its cognate antigen is unknown. Overall study findings and caveats: The fall in TCR beta diversity per million T cells was roughly linear with age.

Germline CDR1 and CDR2: MNHNY and SVGAGI (reference sequence). Trimming at V came to 4 bases and at J to 4 bases, leaving 3 bases not matched to a gene. This CDR3 is 13 amino acids long. Sample-barcoded 5' priming and a J-beta primer mix drove a second PCR of about 7 to 11 cycles. A template-switch adaptor that had 12 random nucleotides put a tag on each cDNA molecule. All samples yielded 3 million or more CDR3-containing paired-end reads. One entry per CDR3 protein, called by TCRdb with MiXCR from the 5' RACE reads. The data contain just over 800,000 distinct CDR3 sequences, about 62% of them seen just once; the ten biggest clones take up around 30%.

The TCR sequence derives from a man in his thirties or forties in good health. Sequencing was performed on blood. The gene calls are TRBV6-6 and TRBJ2-5; 7 nucleotides match TRBD2. The CDR3 protein is CASSSGGPETQYF. DNA of the CDR3: TGTGCCAGCAGTTCGGGGGGACCAGAGACCCAGTACTTC.